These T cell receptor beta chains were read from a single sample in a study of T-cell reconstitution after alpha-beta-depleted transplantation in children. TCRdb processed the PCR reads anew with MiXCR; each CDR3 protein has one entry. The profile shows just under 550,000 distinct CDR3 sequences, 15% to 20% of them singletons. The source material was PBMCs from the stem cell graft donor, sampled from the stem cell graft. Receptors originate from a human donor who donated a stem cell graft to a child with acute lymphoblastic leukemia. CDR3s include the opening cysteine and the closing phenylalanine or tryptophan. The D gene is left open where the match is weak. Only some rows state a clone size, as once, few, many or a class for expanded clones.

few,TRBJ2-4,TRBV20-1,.,TGCAGTGCTAGAAGGGACCCGTATGCAAACATTCAGTACTTC,CSARRDPYANIQYF
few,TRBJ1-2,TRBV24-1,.,TGTGCCACCAGTGATTTGTCAATTGGCTACACCTTC,CATSDLSIGYTF
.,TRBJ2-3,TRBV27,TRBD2,TGTGCCAGCACCGCTTGGGGACTAGAAGTAGATACGCAGTATTTT,CASTAWGLEVDTQYF
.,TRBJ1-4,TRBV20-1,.,TGCAGTGCCAGAACTTCCGAGACTAATGAAAAACTGTTTTTT,CSARTSETNEKLFF
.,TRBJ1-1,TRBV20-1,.,TGCAGTGCTATACCCAGGACTGAAGCTTTCTTT,CSAIPRTEAFF
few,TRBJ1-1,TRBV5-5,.,TGTGCCAGCAGCTTTGTGACAGTGAACACTGAAGCTTTCTTT,CASSFVTVNTEAFF
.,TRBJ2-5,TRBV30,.,TGTGCCTGGAGCAGGGAGTTCCAAGAGACCCAGTACTTC,CAWSREFQETQYF
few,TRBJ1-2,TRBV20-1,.,TGCAGTGCTAACCGGGACACCTATGGCTACACCTTC,CSANRDTYGYTF
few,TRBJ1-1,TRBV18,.,TGTGCCAGCTCAGCCAAGGGCACTGAAGCTTTCTTT,CASSAKGTEAFF
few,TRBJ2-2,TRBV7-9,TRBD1,TGTGCCAGCAGCTCTAGCGACAGGGGTCACGGGGAGCTGTTTTTT,CASSSSDRGHGELFF
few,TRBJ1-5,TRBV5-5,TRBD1,TGTGCCAGCAGCTTGACCCGGACAGGGCTGGGGCAGCCCCAGCATTTT,CASSLTRTGLGQPQHF
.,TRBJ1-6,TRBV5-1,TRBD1,TGCGCCAGCAGCCTCATCGGACAGGGGACTTCACCCCTCCACTTT,CASSLIGQGTSPLHF
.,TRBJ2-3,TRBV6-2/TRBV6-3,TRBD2,TGTGCCAGCAGTTACCTGACCGGGACTAGCGGGAGAGGGACTAGCACAGATACGCAGTATTTT,CASSYLTGTSGRGTSTDTQYF
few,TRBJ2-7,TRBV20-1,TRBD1,TGCAGTGCTAGGGAATTTGGGACAGGGGGGTACGAGCAGTACTTC,CSAREFGTGGYEQYF
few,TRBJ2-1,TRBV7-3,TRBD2,TGTGCCAGCAGCTCCATGGGACTAGGGACTTCACAGTTCTTC,CASSSMGLGTSQFF
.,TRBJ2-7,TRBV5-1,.,TGCGCCAGCAGCTTGGCCGGGCAGGCCTACGAGCAGTACTTC,CASSLAGQAYEQYF